The 23 T cell receptor beta chains listed next were all sequenced from one sample in a study of shared clonotypes between healthy human individuals. Libraries were prepared by immunoSEQ multiplex PCR; TCRdb keeps only in-frame clonotypes and omits some of them. The sample lists roughly 650,000 clones; roughly 96% were seen once. Naivety among CD8 cells was defined by CD45RO negativity and positive CCR7 selection, thereby excluding terminally differentiated effector memory CD45RA+ cells. The source material was naive CD8+ T cells sorted from blood. The receptors here all came from a woman in her twenties or thirties in good health.

The CDR3 reads CASTKRGSGTSGRAGSEQYF. For the CDR3, the DNA is TGTGCCAGCACCAAACGGGGCTCCGGGACTAGCGGGAGGGCTGGTTCCGAGCAGTACTTC. V usage is TRBV13 and J usage is TRBJ2-7, with 16 bases matching TRBD2. Germline loops: CDR1 PRHDT, CDR2 FYEKMQ (reference sequence). The V gene end was trimmed by 7 bases and the J gene end by 6 bases; junction bases not matched to a gene: 21. This CDR3 spans 20 amino acids.

The V and J genes are TRBV4-2 and TRBJ2-5; tentatively, D is TRBD1 (5 bases). The J call may be wrong; the DNA end is better matched by TRBJ2-7. The CDR3 has 15 amino acids. CDR1 and CDR2 from the germline V gene are LGHNA and YNFKEQ. This chain's CDR3 is CASSQTPGASYEQYF. CDR3 bases: TGTGCCAGCAGCCAGACCCCTGGGGCATCGTACGAGCAGTACTTC.

A single count supports this clone. The chain has TRBV5-4 and TRBJ2-2; D is uncertain. Between the trimmed V and J ends, which lost 4 bases and 1 base, there was a span of 14 bases. The CDR3 length is 16 residues. Looked up from germline, CDR1 is SGHNT and CDR2 is YYREEE (reference sequence). CDR3 DNA sequence: TGTGCCAGCAGCGAAGACCTAAATGGGAACACCGGGGAGCTGTTTTTT. It translates to CASSEDLNGNTGELFF.

This clone was seen once. The chain uses TRBV2 and TRBJ1-1; D is ambiguous. Germline V lookup: CDR1 SNHLY, CDR2 FYNNEI. The CDR3 length is 14 residues. V lost 3 bases to trimming and J lost 6 bases, with 14 bases between them. In nucleotides, the CDR3 is TGTGCCAGCAGTGACACCGGGTGGGGAGCTGAAGCTTTCTTT. The encoded protein is CASSDTGWGAEAFF.

This clone showed up just a few times. The gene calls are TRBV7-9 and TRBJ1-1; a possible D gene is TRBD1 (5 bases). Germline CDR1 and CDR2: SEHNR and FQNEAQ (reference sequence). V was shortened by 4 bases and J by 6 bases, with 9 bases between the two germline ends. The CDR3 extends over 12 amino acids. The CDR3 DNA reads as TGTGCCAGCAGCTCCCAGGGTGCTGAAGCTTTCTTT. Translated, it gives CASSSQGAEAFF.

The chain employs TRBV6-6 and TRBJ1-5, with D unresolved. Trimming shortened V by 11 bases and J by 6 bases, and 5 bases separated the two germline ends. Germline CDR1 reads MNHNY; CDR2 reads SVGAGI (reference sequence). There are 9 residues in the CDR3. CDR3 amino acids: CAVGQPQHF. CDR3 DNA: TGTGCCGTGGGTCAGCCCCAGCATTTT.

V and J are TRBV7-9 and TRBJ1-1; weak D call: TRBD1 (5 bases). Trimming left V 5 bases short and J 1 base short, with 14 bases between. CDR1 and CDR2 (germline): SEHNR, FQNEAQ (reference sequence). The CDR3 has 15 residues. The CDR3 loop is CASSIPGGENTEAFF. CDR3 coding DNA: TGTGCCAGCAGCATCCCTGGGGGTGAGAACACTGAAGCTTTCTTT.

CDR3 DNA: TGTGCCAGCAGTTTCCCCAGCGGGGCGGGTTCCTACGAGCAGTACTTC. Translating it yields CASSFPSGAGSYEQYF. The chain couples TRBV28 to TRBJ2-7; 7 bases are a match to TRBD2. V was pared by 3 bases and J by 1 base, with 9 bases of the junction left unmatched. The germline V gene has CDR1 MDHEN and CDR2 SYDVKM. This CDR3 has 16 residues.

The chain has TRBV28 and TRBJ2-7; D is unclear. Trimming stripped 3 bases from V and 3 bases from J, with 6 bases between. The CDR3 has 12 amino acids. Germline-derived CDR1 and CDR2 are MDHEN and SYDVKM. The CDR3 DNA reads TGTGCCAGCAGTTTGCACATCTACGAGCAGTACTTC. Protein: CASSLHIYEQYF.

The CDR3 bases are TGCGCCAGCAGCTTGGTTTGGTATGAGCAGTTCTTC. It specifies CASSLVWYEQFF. V gene TRBV5-1 combines with J gene TRBJ2-1; D is unclear. Germline V CDR1 and CDR2: SGHRS, YFSETQ. V gave up 0 bases and J gave up 8 bases, with 6 bases separating them. This CDR3 spans 12 amino acids. Looking up the rest from reference TRBV5-1 and TRBJ2-1 gives the full variable domain: KAGVTQTPRYLIKTRGQQVTLSCSPISGHRSVSWYQQTPGQGLQFLFEYFSETQRNKGNFPGRFSGRQFSNSRSEMNVSTLELGDSALYLCASSLVWYEQFFGPGTRLTVL.

This rearrangement joins TRBV5-1 to TRBJ2-1, with 7 bases fitting TRBD2. V lost 4 bases and J lost 0; bases outside the gene matches: 4. CDR1 is SGHRS, CDR2 YFSETQ, per germline. The CDR3 covers 15 residues. CDR3 DNA sequence: TGCGCCAGCAGCCGTCCTAGCGGCTCCTACAATGAGCAGTTCTTC. The encoded protein is CASSRPSGSYNEQFF.

This rearrangement joins TRBV19 to TRBJ2-5; TRBD2 matches at 7 bases. CDR1 and CDR2 from the germline V gene are LNHDA and SQIVND (reference sequence). The CDR3 is made up of 15 amino acids. Trimming took 3 bases from V and 3 from J; bases not matched to a gene: 7. The CDR3 spells CASSMGRVGEETQYF. DNA of the CDR3: TGTGCCAGTAGTATGGGGAGGGTGGGGGAAGAGACCCAGTACTTC.

The chain uses TRBV27 and TRBJ2-7, with D hard to call. This CDR3 has 12 amino acids. V was cut by 4 bases and J by 7 bases, with 11 bases left in between. Germline V gene sequence: CDR1 MNHEY, CDR2 SMNVEV (reference sequence). CDR3 region: CASSSGPLEQYF. As DNA, the CDR3 is TGTGCCAGCAGTTCCGGCCCCCTGGAGCAGTACTTC.

The chain is built from TRBV4-2 and TRBJ2-1, with D uncertain. Germline loops: CDR1 LGHNA, CDR2 YNFKEQ. Trimming removed 2 bases from V and 0 bases from J, with 11 bases in between. The CDR3 runs 16 residues. The CDR3 loop is CASSQFALSSYNEQFF. CDR3 DNA sequence: TGTGCCAGCAGCCAATTCGCACTGAGCTCCTACAATGAGCAGTTCTTC.

The chain carries TRBV19 and TRBJ2-7; 9 nucleotides line up with TRBD2. With 5 bases clipped from V and 2 bases from J, the junction kept 7 bases outside the gene matches. Per germline, CDR1 LNHDA and CDR2 SQIVND (reference sequence). The CDR3 sequence is 15 residues long. The CDR3 coding sequence is TGTGCCAGTAGTTTGACTAGCGGAGAGACCTACGAGCAGTACTTC. Amino acid sequence: CASSLTSGETYEQYF.

The V call is TRBV7-6, the J call TRBJ2-2; D possibly corresponds to TRBD2 (7 bases). The germline CDR1 and CDR2 sequences are SGHVS and FNYEAQ. V lost 2 bases and J 0 bases, leaving 25 bases between the germline ends. The CDR3 sequence is 21 residues long. The CDR3 spells CASSLWILYGGGVTNTGELFF. CDR3 sequence (DNA): TGTGCCAGCAGCTTATGGATTCTGTATGGCGGGGGCGTTACGAACACCGGGGAGCTGTTTTTT.

This chain links TRBV5-4 with TRBJ2-7, with 8 bases lining up with TRBD1. This CDR3 spans 14 amino acids. J lost 6 bases, V lost 0 bases, and 5 bases had no gene match. CDR1 and CDR2 (germline): SGHNT, YYREEE (reference sequence). The CDR3 sequence: CASSLGTGLGEQYF. In DNA form, the CDR3 reads TGTGCCAGCAGCTTGGGGACAGGGTTAGGCGAGCAGTACTTC.

This clone was detected only a few times. DNA of the CDR3: TGTGCCAGCAGTTACGGGGAGAACACTGAAGCTTTCTTT. It specifies CASSYGENTEAFF. V usage is TRBV25-1 and J usage is TRBJ1-1; D gene ambiguous. V gave up 5 bases and J gave up 1 base, with 8 bases separating them. Germline CDR1 reads MGHDK; CDR2 reads SYGVNS. This CDR3 has 13 amino acids.

This chain uses TRBV2 with TRBJ2-7; 10 bases align to TRBD2. The CDR3 totals 15 residues. Germline-derived CDR1 and CDR2 are SNHLY and FYNNEI. The V gene end was trimmed by 0 bases and the J gene end by 9 bases; junction bases not matched to a gene: 8. The CDR3 coding sequence is TGTGCCAGCAGTGAAGCGCTTCGGTCTAGCGGGGGGCAGTACTTC. It specifies CASSEALRSSGGQYF. Full variable domain (outside the CDR3, taken from reference TRBV2 and TRBJ2-7): EPEVTQTPSHQVTQMGQEVILRCVPISNHLYFYWYRQILGQKVEFLVSFYNNEISEKSEIFDDQFSVERPDGSNFTLKIRSTKLEDSAMYFCASSEALRSSGGQYFGPGTRLTVT.

The V gene is TRBV4-1, the J gene TRBJ2-1; no clear D gene. Germline V gives CDR1 MGHRA, CDR2 YSYEKL. The length of the CDR3 is 16 residues. The ends were cut back, 4 bases at V and 0 bases at J, with 13 bases in the middle. The CDR3 sequence: CASSPQQRSSYNEQFF. For the CDR3, the DNA is TGCGCCAGCAGCCCCCAACAGAGGAGCTCCTACAATGAGCAGTTCTTC.

The chain employs TRBV5-5 and TRBJ2-7; 14 nucleotides align to TRBD2. This CDR3 is 15 amino acids long. The germline V gene encodes CDR1 SGHKS and CDR2 YYEKEE (reference sequence). V dropped 4 bases and J dropped 3; count of bases not matched to a gene: 3. The CDR3 DNA reads TGTGCCAGCAGCGCAGGACTAGCGGGAGGCTACGAGCAGTACTTC. Its protein is CASSAGLAGGYEQYF.

V and J are TRBV27 and TRBJ2-3; D ambiguous. Germline-derived CDR1 and CDR2 are MNHEY and SMNVEV (reference sequence). The CDR3 extends over 15 amino acids. Trimming stripped 2 bases from V and 4 bases from J, with 13 bases between. For the CDR3, the DNA is TGTGCCAGCAGTTTAGGGATTTCGGCCGCAGATACGCAGTATTTT. Its protein product is CASSLGISAADTQYF.

In this sample, this clone turned up a few times. This rearrangement joins TRBV29-1 to TRBJ1-1; D gene uncertain. The CDR3 contains 14 residues. V was pared by 7 bases and J by 2 bases, with 17 bases between. From germline, CDR1 is SQVTM and CDR2 ANQGSEA. CDR3 protein: CSGEIAALNTEAFF. DNA for the CDR3: TGCAGCGGTGAGATCGCAGCCCTTAACACTGAAGCTTTCTTT.